These 21 T cell receptor beta chains came from one sample sequenced in a study of regulatory T cells in long-lasting Graves disease. Building of the TCR beta libraries involved iRepertoire HTBI primers and Arm-PCR of CDR3 regions. One entry per CDR3 protein results from TCRdb running MiXCR on the multiplex PCR reads. The table has 400,000 or so distinct CDR3 sequences, around a quarter seen once. Regarding time point: persistent/refractory GD, antithyroid drugs over 5 years with positive TRAb. Extracted PBMC RNA gave rise to the TCR library. The sample was peripheral blood mononuclear cells (PBMCs), taken when the disease was refractory, from a patient treated with antithyroid drugs. These receptors were collected from a female donor with Graves disease.

Here the CDR3 reads CASSWGTGQNTEAFF. CDR3 DNA: TGTGCCAGTAGTTGGGGGACAGGGCAGAACACTGAAGCTTTCTTT. The chain uses TRBV19 and TRBJ1-1, with 9 bases lining up with TRBD1. The V segment lost 5 bases and the J segment 1 base; nucleotides outside the gene matches: 5. Germline CDR1 reads LNHDA; CDR2 reads SQIVND (reference sequence). This CDR3 spans 15 amino acids. Drawing the rest from reference TRBV19 and TRBJ1-1, the complete variable domain is DGGITQSPKYLFRKEGQNVTLSCEQNLNHDAMYWYRQDPGQGLRLIYYSQIVNDFQKGDIAEGYSVSREKKESFPLTVTSAQKNPTAFYLCASSWGTGQNTEAFFGQGTRLTVV.

Only a few counts were recorded for this clonotype. This sequence joins TRBV2 and TRBJ1-5; D not resolved. The CDR3 totals 15 residues. CDR1 and CDR2 from the germline V gene are SNHLY and FYNNEI. V was clipped by 3 bases and J by 0 bases, with 9 bases between them. The DNA for the CDR3 is TGTGCCAGCAGTGAGTCGGGGAATAGCAATCAGCCCCAGCATTTT. Encoded protein: CASSESGNSNQPQHF.

Many counts were recorded for this clonotype. The chain combines TRBV12-3 or TRBV12-4 with TRBJ2-2, with D possibly matching TRBD2 (6 bases). V lost 2 bases and J lost 0, with 10 bases in between. The CDR3 runs 16 residues. CDR3 DNA sequence: TGTGCCAGCAGTTTACGTACGGGAGCGAACACCGGGGAGCTGTTTTTT. As protein: CASSLRTGANTGELFF.

This clonotype came up many times. The CDR3 sequence is CASSEALRHNQPQHF. The CDR3 DNA reads as TGTGCCAGCAGTGAAGCGCTACGGCACAATCAGCCCCAGCATTTT. The chain recombines TRBV2 with TRBJ1-5, with D uncertain. This CDR3 contains 15 residues. The V end lost 0 bases, the J end lost 3 bases, and 9 bases lay between the germline ends. CDR1 and CDR2 from the germline V gene are SNHLY and FYNNEI.

On this clonotype: Since a much larger clone is just one base distant, this may be a read error. The chain carries TRBV2 and TRBJ2-5; the match to TRBD1 covers 10 bases. Germline CDR1 SNHLY, CDR2 FYNNEI. The CDR3 is 14 residues long. The CDR3 sequence is CAGRMDRGQETQYF. The CDR3 DNA sequence: TGTGCCGGCAGGATGGACAGGGGGCAAGAGACCCAGTACTTC.

The chain links TRBV10-2 to TRBJ1-2; possible D gene TRBD1, 6 bases. The CDR3 runs 13 residues. CDR1 is WSHSY, CDR2 SAAADI, per germline. V gave up 2 bases and J gave up 8 bases, with 12 bases separating them. The DNA for the CDR3 is TGCGCCAGCAGTGAGGGAACAGGGTGGGGCTACACCTTC. This translates into CASSEGTGWGYTF.

This clonotype occurred once. Since a much larger clone is just one base distant, this may be a read error. The V gene is TRBV12-3 or TRBV12-4, the J gene TRBJ1-6; D is perhaps TRBD1 (6 bases). The CDR3 length is 14 residues. The CDR3 protein is CASSIQGGGSPLYF. For the CDR3, the DNA is TGTGCCAGCAGCATACAGGGAGGGGGTTCACCCCTCTACTTT.

The DNA for the CDR3 is TGCGCCAGCAGCTTGGCCCGTTCGACCGGGGAGCTGTTTTTT. As protein: CASSLARSTGELFF. This chain joins TRBV5-1 and TRBJ2-2; D gene uncertain. The length of the CDR3 is 14 residues. The germline CDR1 and CDR2 sequences are SGHRS and YFSETQ. V dropped 0 bases and J dropped 5 bases, with 8 bases sitting between them.

The chain has TRBV6-1 and TRBJ1-1, with 9 bases identical to TRBD1. Germline lookup yields CDR1 MNHNS and CDR2 SASEGT. The CDR3 extends over 14 amino acids. V was clipped by 8 bases and J by 5 bases; unmatched bases: 9. The CDR3 loop is CASGNRGLRTEAFF. CDR3 nucleotides: TGTGCCAGCGGAAACAGGGGGCTCCGGACTGAAGCTTTCTTT.

V and J are TRBV3-1 and TRBJ2-7, with TRBD2 matching 10 bases. Germline V gene sequence: CDR1 LGHDT, CDR2 YNNKEL (reference sequence). Unmatched junction bases numbered 14, after V lost 2 bases and J lost 7 bases. The CDR3 has 17 residues. In nucleotides, the CDR3 is TGTGCCAGCAGCCAACCCCTAGCGGGAGTATTAAAGCCGGAGCAGTACTTC. Translating it yields CASSQPLAGVLKPEQYF.

V is TRBV27 and J is TRBJ1-1, with unresolved D. Germline V gene sequence: CDR1 MNHEY, CDR2 SMNVEV (reference sequence). Trimming pared 6 bases from V and 1 base from J, leaving 15 bases between. The CDR3 runs 15 residues. This chain's CDR3 is CASSHKAAGNTEAFF. The CDR3 nucleotides read TGTGCCAGCAGCCATAAGGCTGCGGGGAACACTGAAGCTTTCTTT.

The sample holds many counts of this clonotype. V and J are TRBV2 and TRBJ1-4; weak D call: TRBD1 (6 bases). From germline, CDR1 is SNHLY and CDR2 FYNNEI. V shed 6 bases and J shed 8 bases, with 13 bases lying between them. The CDR3 loop spans 13 amino acids. In nucleotides, the CDR3 is TGTGCCAGCAGGAGGGGGTATGCGGAAAAACTGTTTTTT. Protein: CASRRGYAEKLFF. The full variable domain, rest sourced from reference TRBV2 and TRBJ1-4, is EPEVTQTPSHQVTQMGQEVILRCVPISNHLYFYWYRQILGQKVEFLVSFYNNEISEKSEIFDDQFSVERPDGSNFTLKIRSTKLEDSAMYFCASRRGYAEKLFFGSGTQLSVL.

Concerning this clonotype: This sequence may be a read error, since a much larger clone differs from it by one base. The V gene is TRBV28, the J gene TRBJ1-6, with unresolved D. Trimming took 6 bases from V and 7 from J, leaving 22 bases between them. From germline, CDR1 is MDHEN and CDR2 SYDVKM. The CDR3 is 17 residues long. The CDR3 DNA reads TGTGCCAGCAGGCTTCCTGCTATAGGGTCGGGGAATTCACCCCTCCACTTT. Its translation is CASRLPAIGSGNSPLHF.

J is TRBJ2-1 and V is TRBV7-3; D ambiguous. The germline CDR1 and CDR2 sequences are SGHTA and FQGTGA. This CDR3 has 15 residues. V was clipped by 5 bases and J by 4 bases, with 15 bases between them. The CDR3 DNA reads TGTGCCAGCAGCCCCCAACCGTTGTCTTACAATGAGCAGTTCTTC. Its protein product is CASSPQPLSYNEQFF.

The rearrangement joins TRBV11-1 to TRBJ2-7, with a possible D match to TRBD2 (5 bases). V lost 1 base and J 3 bases, leaving 7 bases between the germline ends. The CDR3 runs to 13 residues. Germline V gene sequence: CDR1 SGHAT, CDR2 FQDESV (reference sequence). CDR3 sequence reads: CASSLGEHYEQYF. The DNA for the CDR3 is TGTGCCAGCAGCTTAGGGGAGCACTACGAGCAGTACTTC.

This CDR3 reads CASSLVWGGATFF. CDR3 nucleotides: TGCGCCAGCAGCTTGGTGTGGGGGGGGGCTACTTTCTTT. The chain carries TRBV5-1 and TRBJ1-1; perhaps TRBD1 as D (6 bases). V gave up 0 bases and J gave up 12 bases, with 15 bases separating them. The germline gives CDR1 SGHRS, CDR2 YFSETQ. This CDR3 spans 13 amino acids. The full variable domain, completed using reference TRBV5-1 and TRBJ1-1, is KAGVTQTPRYLIKTRGQQVTLSCSPISGHRSVSWYQQTPGQGLQFLFEYFSETQRNKGNFPGRFSGRQFSNSRSEMNVSTLELGDSALYLCASSLVWGGATFFGQGTRLTVV.

This clonotype was recorded at least ten times. The rearrangement joins TRBV30 to TRBJ1-1; D not certain. The ends were cut back, 3 bases at V and 1 base at J, with 12 bases in the middle. CDR1 GTSNPN and CDR2 SVGIG come from the germline V gene (reference sequence). The CDR3 totals 14 residues. The CDR3 region has the DNA TGTGCCTGGAGCTCCACCGACAAGAACACTGAAGCTTTCTTT. This sequence encodes CAWSSTDKNTEAFF.

This chain joins TRBV20-1 and TRBJ1-6, with 8 bases identical to TRBD1. CDR1 and CDR2 (germline): DFQATT, SNEGSKA (reference sequence). The CDR3 consists of 13 residues. After removal of 8 bases from V and 4 bases from J, the junction contained 4 bases not matched to a gene. The CDR3 nucleotides are TGCAGTACCGGGACAGGTTATAATTCACCCCTCCACTTT. Translated, it gives CSTGTGYNSPLHF.

V gene TRBV4-3 combines with J gene TRBJ1-5; D gene ambiguous. This CDR3 has 14 residues. Deletions cut 0 bases from V and 6 bases from J, with 9 bases between. Germline V CDR1 and CDR2: LGHNA, YSLEER. CDR3 sequence (DNA): TGCGCCAGCAGCCAAGATAGGAGACTTCAGCCCCAGCATTTT. It codes for CASSQDRRLQPQHF.

The rearrangement joins TRBV18 to TRBJ1-4; D unresolved. With 2 bases removed from V and 5 bases from J, the gap between germline ends came to 12 bases. Germline CDR1 KGHSH, CDR2 LQKENI. The length of the CDR3 is 15 residues. CDR3 amino acids: CASSPALRWNEKLFF. The CDR3 nucleotides read TGTGCCAGCTCACCAGCGTTAAGGTGGAATGAAAAACTGTTTTTT.

Ten or more counts support this clonotype. The V call is TRBV28, the J call TRBJ2-4, with D perhaps matching TRBD2 (5 bases). The V gene lost 7 bases and the J gene lost 2 bases, with 15 bases spanning the gap. Per germline, CDR1 MDHEN and CDR2 SYDVKM. There are 15 residues in the CDR3. CDR3 nucleotide sequence: TGTGCCAGCACCCTGGCGGGTTGGACCAAAAACATTCAGTACTTC. This sequence encodes CASTLAGWTKNIQYF.